This paragraph covers one TCR beta chain sequence. The data derive from a study of blood T cell repertoires in COVID-19. Study-wide context: Samples taken during acute and convalescent COVID-19 were collected in the United States, Italy and Spain.

V lost 5 bases and J lost 4; bases outside the gene matches: 3. From germline, CDR1 is MDHEN and CDR2 SYDVKM. The CDR3 spans 13 residues. Original data processing: Researchers report that nucleated cell counts were estimated from reference gene primer amplification. Here immunoSEQ multiplex PCR was the method, and the copy in TCRdb shows in-frame clones only, minus some. Clonal size and the V and J genes are those of that table, whereas D and trimming came from the DNA. The data contain about 24,000 clones, 75% to 90% of them singletons. The TCR originated in a woman in her 70s with COVID-19, enrolled during active disease. V usage is TRBV28 and J usage is TRBJ2-7; 9 nucleotides line up with TRBD2. The specimen was peripheral blood. CDR3 bases: TGTGCCAGCAGTCCTAGCGGGATTTACGAGCAGTACGTC. Its translation is CASSPSGIYEQYV.